This entry features one T cell receptor beta chain sequence. This sample was included in a study of T cells of healthy individuals. A single record per CDR3 protein comes from TCRdb applying MiXCR to the 5' RACE reads. The sample shows nearly 100,000 distinct CDR3 sequences, approximately 18% of them seen only once. V lost 3 bases, J lost 3 bases, and 15 bases lay in between. This CDR3 is 16 amino acids long. CDR1 and CDR2 (germline): SGHRS, YFSETQ. This clonotype was sampled from a human donor in good health. The V gene is TRBV5-1, the J gene TRBJ2-2, with D possibly being TRBD1 (6 bases). The CDR3 spells CASSSGWGRDTGELFF. The CDR3 DNA sequence: TGCGCCAGCAGCTCCGGATGGGGGCGCGACACCGGGGAGCTGTTTTTT.